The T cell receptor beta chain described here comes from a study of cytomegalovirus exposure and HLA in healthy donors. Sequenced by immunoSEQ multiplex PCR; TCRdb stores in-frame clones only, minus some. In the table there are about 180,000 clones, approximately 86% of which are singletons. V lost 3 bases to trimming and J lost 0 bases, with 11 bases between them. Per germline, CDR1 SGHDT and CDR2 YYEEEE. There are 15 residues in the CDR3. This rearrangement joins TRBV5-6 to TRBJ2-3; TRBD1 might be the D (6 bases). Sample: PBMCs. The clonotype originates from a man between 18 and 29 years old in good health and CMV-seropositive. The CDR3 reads CASSSRDTSTDTQYF. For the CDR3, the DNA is TGTGCCAGCAGCTCCCGGGACACTAGCACAGATACGCAGTATTTT.